These 9 T cell receptor beta chains share one sample of origin, sequenced in a study of shared clonotypes between healthy human individuals (TCRdb year 2020). CD8 naive samples consisted of CD45RO-negative cells that were positively selected for CCR7, yielding a CD45RA+CCR7+ population without TemRA cells. Library preparation employed the immunoSEQ multiplex PCR assay. TCRdb provides this immuneACCESS table in a form limited to in-frame rearrangements. Some clones are lacking; in checked studies, under half of them reflect an unresolved V gene, and why the rest are absent is not known. The sample yields about 2,100,000 clones; 90% to 95% were counted once. The ten biggest clones cover roughly 1.8% of the sample. The sequenced material came from naive CD8+ T cells from PBMCs. This specimen's cell subset or site label, interpreted: CD45RA+CCR7+. The receptors derive from a man in his late teens or twenties in good health. Some clones in this sample may be carry-over from other donors' samples.

The chain carries TRBV5-1 and TRBJ2-5; the D call may be TRBD1 or TRBD2 (5 bases each). CDR1 is SGHRS, CDR2 YFSETQ, per germline. This CDR3 region has 15 residues. The ends were cut back, 4 bases at V and 1 base at J, with 14 bases in the middle. The CDR3 loop reads CASSPHLRGQETQYF. CDR3 coding DNA: TGCGCCAGCAGCCCGCATCTGAGGGGCCAAGAGACCCAGTACTTC.

The rearrangement joins TRBV28 to TRBJ2-2; TRBD1 is a possible D gene (5 bases). V was pared by 3 bases and J by 0 bases, with 17 bases between. Germline CDR1 and CDR2: MDHEN and SYDVKM. CDR3 length equals 18 residues. CDR3 sequence: CASSFPPRTWTNTGELFF. The CDR3 coding sequence is TGTGCCAGCAGTTTCCCTCCCCGGACATGGACGAACACCGGGGAGCTGTTTTTT.

The rearrangement links TRBV4-3 to TRBJ2-7; 11 nucleotides agree with TRBD2. The V segment lost 5 bases and the J segment 4 bases; nucleotides outside the gene matches: 7. The CDR3 sequence is 15 residues long. Per germline, CDR1 LGHNA and CDR2 YSLEER. The CDR3 here is CASSNTVAGGYEQYF. The CDR3 region has the DNA TGCGCCAGCAGCAATACCGTAGCGGGAGGGTACGAGCAGTACTTC.

The CDR3 bases are TGTGCCAGCAGCCAGGACAGGGAGGTTTTTGGCTACACCTTC. This codes for CASSQDREVFGYTF. This chain links TRBV14 with TRBJ1-2, with TRBD1 matching 8 bases. The CDR3 sequence is 14 residues long. V dropped 3 bases and J dropped 7; count of bases not matched to a gene: 7. Germline assignment: CDR1 SGHDN and CDR2 FVKESK.

Written as DNA, the CDR3 is TGTGCCAGCAGTTTTTACCTCTCCTACGAGCAGTACTTC. The encoded protein is CASSFYLSYEQYF. The rearrangement joins TRBV5-6 to TRBJ2-7, with D hard to call. V lost 5 bases, J lost 0 bases, and 9 bases lay in between. Germline assignment: CDR1 SGHDT and CDR2 YYEEEE. This CDR3 contains 13 residues.

The rearrangement links TRBV27 to TRBJ2-1; D not resolved. The germline V gene has CDR1 MNHEY and CDR2 SMNVEV (reference sequence). Trimming removed 5 bases from V and 8 bases from J, with 13 bases in between. The CDR3 covers 13 residues. The CDR3 protein is CASSLLVGDEQFF. The CDR3 nucleotides are TGTGCCAGCAGTCTCTTAGTGGGCGATGAGCAGTTCTTC.

With respect to this clone: Additional DNA sequences in this sample encode the identical CDR3. The CDR3 reads CASSVSRYNEQFF. CDR3 DNA: TGTGCCAGCAGCGTTAGTCGGTACAATGAGCAGTTCTTC. The V call is TRBV9, the J call TRBJ2-1; D not resolved. Trimming shortened V by 2 bases and J by 4 bases, and 7 bases separated the two germline ends. The CDR3 totals 13 residues. Germline loops: CDR1 SGDLS, CDR2 YYNGEE.

The chain carries TRBV11-2 and TRBJ2-2, with a weak D call TRBD2 (6 bases). This CDR3 is built from 16 residues. Germline CDR1 is SGHAT and CDR2 is FQNNGV. The V end lost 5 bases, the J end lost 4 bases, and 17 bases lay between the germline ends. The CDR3 spells CASSPPSGRPTGELFF. The CDR3 DNA sequence: TGTGCCAGCAGCCCCCCCAGCGGGCGGCCCACCGGGGAGCTGTTTTTT.

This chain joins TRBV28 and TRBJ2-7, with D possibly being TRBD2 (5 bases). From germline, CDR1 is MDHEN and CDR2 SYDVKM. V lost 5 bases and J 0 bases, leaving 14 bases between the germline ends. The CDR3 length is 15 residues. CDR3 loop: CASSTISEASYEQYF. The CDR3 bases are TGTGCCAGCAGTACCATTAGCGAGGCCTCCTACGAGCAGTACTTC.